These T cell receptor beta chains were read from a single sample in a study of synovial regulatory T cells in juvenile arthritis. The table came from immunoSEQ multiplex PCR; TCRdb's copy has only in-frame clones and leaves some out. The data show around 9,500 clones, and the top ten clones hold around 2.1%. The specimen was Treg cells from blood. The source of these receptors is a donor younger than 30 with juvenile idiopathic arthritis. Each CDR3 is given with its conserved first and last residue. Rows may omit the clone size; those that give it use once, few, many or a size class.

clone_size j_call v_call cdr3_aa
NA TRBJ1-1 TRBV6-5 CASSGRVEAFF
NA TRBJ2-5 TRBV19 CASSKLAGPQETQYF
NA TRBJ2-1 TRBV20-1 CSASDRREQFF
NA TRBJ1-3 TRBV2 CASIADGVAGNTIYF
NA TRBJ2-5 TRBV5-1 CASSGGGLLNYEQYF
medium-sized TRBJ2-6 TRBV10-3 CAIGRLAGLGANVLTF
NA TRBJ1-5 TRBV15 CATSRDTGNNQPQHF
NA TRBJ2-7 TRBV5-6 CASSGGLKQYF
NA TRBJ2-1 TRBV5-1 CASSSLAGPNEQFF
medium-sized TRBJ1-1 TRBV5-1 CASSLEEVVNTEAFF
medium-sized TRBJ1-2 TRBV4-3 CASSQQGYGYTF
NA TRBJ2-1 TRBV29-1 CSVHPIASYNEQFF
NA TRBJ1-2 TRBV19 CASQSGYTNYGYTF
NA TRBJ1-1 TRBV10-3 CAIKPGQGETAFF
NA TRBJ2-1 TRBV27 CASSSFQGGPGNEQFF
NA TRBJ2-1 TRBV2 CASLLGSLSGEQFF
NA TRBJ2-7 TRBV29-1 CSASLPSYEQYF
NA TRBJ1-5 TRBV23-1 CASSQGAPVKARNQPQHF
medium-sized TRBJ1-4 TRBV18 CASSPMFEGRVFF
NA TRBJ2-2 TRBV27 CASGFYPNTGELFF
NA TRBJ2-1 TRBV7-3 CASSLHRGQVEQFF
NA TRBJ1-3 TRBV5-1 CASSLDAGFSSGNTIYF
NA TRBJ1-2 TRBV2 CASRLYRAGYTF
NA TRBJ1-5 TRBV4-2 CASSPRGANNQPQHF
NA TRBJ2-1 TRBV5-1 CASSLALVGNEQFF
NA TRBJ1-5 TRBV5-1 CASSLIGGNQPQHF
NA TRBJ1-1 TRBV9 CASSEPTPNTEAFF
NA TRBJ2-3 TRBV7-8 CASSLRGGSPNTDTQYF
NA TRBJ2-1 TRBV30 CAWSLQGAGRFF
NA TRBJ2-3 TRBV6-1 CAGTSGSTDTQYF
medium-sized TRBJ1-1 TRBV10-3 CAISDRGGNTEAFF
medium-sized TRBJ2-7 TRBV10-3 CAITKSASTYEQYF
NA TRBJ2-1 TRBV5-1 CASSSRDRGLESQFF
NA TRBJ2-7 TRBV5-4 CASSSRGDSYEQYF
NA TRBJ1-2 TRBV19 CASSMLGDYGYTF
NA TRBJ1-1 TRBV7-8 CASSPRQGFTEAFF
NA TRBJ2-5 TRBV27 CASSSTSWETQYF
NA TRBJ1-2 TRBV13 CASSLIAGDEDYGYTF
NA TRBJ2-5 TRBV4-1 CASSKQPGETQYF
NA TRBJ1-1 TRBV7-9 CASSLSVGQAFF
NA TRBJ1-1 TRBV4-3 CASSQGGTGRAFF
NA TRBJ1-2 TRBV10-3 CAISDGHRGNYGYTF